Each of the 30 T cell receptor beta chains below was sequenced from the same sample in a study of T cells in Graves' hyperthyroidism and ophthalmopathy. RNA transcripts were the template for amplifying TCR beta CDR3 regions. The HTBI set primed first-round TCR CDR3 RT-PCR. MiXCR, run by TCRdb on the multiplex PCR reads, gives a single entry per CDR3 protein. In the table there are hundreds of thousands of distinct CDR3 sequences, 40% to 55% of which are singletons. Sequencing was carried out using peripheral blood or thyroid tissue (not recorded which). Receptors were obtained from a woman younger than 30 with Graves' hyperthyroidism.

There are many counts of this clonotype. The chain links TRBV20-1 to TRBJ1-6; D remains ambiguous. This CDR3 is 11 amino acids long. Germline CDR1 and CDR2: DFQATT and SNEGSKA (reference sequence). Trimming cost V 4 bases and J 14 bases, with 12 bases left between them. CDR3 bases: TGCAGTGCTACCCGCTTGGGCACCCTCCACTTT. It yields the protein CSATRLGTLHF.

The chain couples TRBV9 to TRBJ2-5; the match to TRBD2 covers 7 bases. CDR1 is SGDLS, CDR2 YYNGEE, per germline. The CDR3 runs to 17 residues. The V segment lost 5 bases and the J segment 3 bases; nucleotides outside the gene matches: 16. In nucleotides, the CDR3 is TGTGCCAGCAGTCCAAGCACCGCCGGGACTAAGAAAGAGACCCAGTACTTC. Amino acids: CASSPSTAGTKKETQYF.

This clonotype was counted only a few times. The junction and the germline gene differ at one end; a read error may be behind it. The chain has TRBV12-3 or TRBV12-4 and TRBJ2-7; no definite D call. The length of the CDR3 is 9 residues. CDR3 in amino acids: CASSLGQYF. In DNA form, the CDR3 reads TGTGCCAGCAGCTTAGGGCAGTACTTC.

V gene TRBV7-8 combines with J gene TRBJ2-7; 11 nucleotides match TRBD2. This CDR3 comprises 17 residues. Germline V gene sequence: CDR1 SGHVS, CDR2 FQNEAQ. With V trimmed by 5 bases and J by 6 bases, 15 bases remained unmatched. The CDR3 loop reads CASSPDLAGGSPSEQYF. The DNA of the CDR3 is TGTGCCAGCAGCCCAGACCTAGCGGGAGGATCCCCCTCCGAGCAGTACTTC.

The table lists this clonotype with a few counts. The CDR3 spells CASSSRLRASNEKLFF. The CDR3 nucleotides read TGTGCCAGCAGCTCCCGACTGAGGGCCTCTAATGAAAAACTGTTTTTT. The chain recombines TRBV7-9 with TRBJ1-4; unclear D gene. Trimming stripped 4 bases from V and 3 bases from J, with 15 bases between. The germline V gene encodes CDR1 SEHNR and CDR2 FQNEAQ (reference sequence). The CDR3 extends over 16 amino acids.

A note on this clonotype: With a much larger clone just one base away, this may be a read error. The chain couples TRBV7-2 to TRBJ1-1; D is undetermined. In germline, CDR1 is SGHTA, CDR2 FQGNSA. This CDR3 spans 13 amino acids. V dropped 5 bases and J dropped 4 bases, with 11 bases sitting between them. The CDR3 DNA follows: TGTGCCAGCAGCACTAGAGGGTCCACTGAAGCTTTCTTT. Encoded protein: CASSTRGSTEAFF.

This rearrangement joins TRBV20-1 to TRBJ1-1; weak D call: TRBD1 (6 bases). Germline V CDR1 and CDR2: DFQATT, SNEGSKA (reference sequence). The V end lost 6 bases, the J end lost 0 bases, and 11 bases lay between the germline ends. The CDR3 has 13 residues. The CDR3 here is CSARTEMNTEAFF. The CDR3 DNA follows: TGCAGTGCCAGGACAGAAATGAACACTGAAGCTTTCTTT.

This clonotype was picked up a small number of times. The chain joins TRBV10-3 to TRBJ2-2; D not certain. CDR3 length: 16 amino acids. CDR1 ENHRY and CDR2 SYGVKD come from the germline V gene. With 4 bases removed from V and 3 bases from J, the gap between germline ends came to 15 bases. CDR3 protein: CAISGPVSLDTGELFF. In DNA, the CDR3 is TGTGCCATCAGTGGCCCCGTGAGCCTGGACACCGGGGAGCTGTTTTTT.

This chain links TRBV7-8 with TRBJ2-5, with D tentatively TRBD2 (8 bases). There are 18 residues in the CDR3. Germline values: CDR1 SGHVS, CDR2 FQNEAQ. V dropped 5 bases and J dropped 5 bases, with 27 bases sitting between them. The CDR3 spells CASSRSTGNSGRWETQYF. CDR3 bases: TGTGCCAGCAGCCGGTCGACAGGGAACAGCGGGAGATGGGAGACCCAGTACTTC.

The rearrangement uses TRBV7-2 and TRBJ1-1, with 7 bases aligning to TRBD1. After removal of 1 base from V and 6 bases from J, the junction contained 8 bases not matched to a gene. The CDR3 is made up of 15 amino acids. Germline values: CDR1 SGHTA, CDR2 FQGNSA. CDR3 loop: CASSLVDREFAEAFF. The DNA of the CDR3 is TGTGCCAGCAGCTTAGTTGACAGGGAATTCGCTGAAGCTTTCTTT.

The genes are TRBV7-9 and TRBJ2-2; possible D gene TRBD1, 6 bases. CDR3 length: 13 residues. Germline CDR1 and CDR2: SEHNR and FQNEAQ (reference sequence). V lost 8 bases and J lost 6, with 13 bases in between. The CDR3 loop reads CASLTRTAGELFF. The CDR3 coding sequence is TGTGCCAGCCTAACTCGGACAGCCGGGGAGCTGTTTTTT.

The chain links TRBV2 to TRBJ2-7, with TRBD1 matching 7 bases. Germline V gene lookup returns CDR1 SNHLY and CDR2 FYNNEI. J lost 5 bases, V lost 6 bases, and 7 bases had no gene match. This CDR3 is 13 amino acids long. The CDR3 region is CASSPQGVHEQYF. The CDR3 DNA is TGTGCCAGCAGCCCCCAGGGGGTCCACGAGCAGTACTTC.

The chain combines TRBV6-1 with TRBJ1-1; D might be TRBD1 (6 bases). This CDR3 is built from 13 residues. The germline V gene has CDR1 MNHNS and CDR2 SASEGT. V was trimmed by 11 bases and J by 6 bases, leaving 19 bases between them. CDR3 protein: CAGRDLEGAEAFF. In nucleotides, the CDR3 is TGTGCCGGAAGGGACCTCGAGGGGGCTGAAGCTTTCTTT.

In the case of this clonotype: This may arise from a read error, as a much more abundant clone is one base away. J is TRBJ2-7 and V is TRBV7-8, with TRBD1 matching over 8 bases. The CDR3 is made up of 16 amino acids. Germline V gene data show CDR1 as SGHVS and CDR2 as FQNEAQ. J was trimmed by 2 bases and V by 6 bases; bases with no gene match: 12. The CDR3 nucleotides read TGTGCCAGCAGGGACGTCCCGCCGGGACAGGCCTACGAGCAGTACTTC. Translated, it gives CASRDVPPGQAYEQYF.

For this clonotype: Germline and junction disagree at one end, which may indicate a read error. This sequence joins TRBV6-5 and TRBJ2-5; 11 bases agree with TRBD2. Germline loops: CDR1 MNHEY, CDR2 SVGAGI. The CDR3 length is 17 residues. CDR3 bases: TGTGCCATCAGTTACGCGGGACTAGCGGAGAGGTGGGAGACCCAGTACTTC. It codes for CAISYAGLAERWETQYF.

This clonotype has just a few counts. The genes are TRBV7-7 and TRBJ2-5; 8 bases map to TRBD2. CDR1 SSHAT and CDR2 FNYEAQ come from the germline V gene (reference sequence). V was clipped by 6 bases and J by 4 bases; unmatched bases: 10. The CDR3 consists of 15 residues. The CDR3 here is CASSNQREFGETQYF. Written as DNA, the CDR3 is TGTGCCAGCAGTAACCAGCGGGAGTTTGGAGAGACCCAGTACTTC.

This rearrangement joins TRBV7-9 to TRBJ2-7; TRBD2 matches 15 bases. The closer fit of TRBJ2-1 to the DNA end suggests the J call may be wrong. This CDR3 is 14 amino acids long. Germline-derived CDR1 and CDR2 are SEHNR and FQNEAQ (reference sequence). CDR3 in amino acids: CASAGLAGGDEQFF. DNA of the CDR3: TGTGCCAGCGCGGGACTAGCGGGAGGAGATGAGCAGTTCTTC.

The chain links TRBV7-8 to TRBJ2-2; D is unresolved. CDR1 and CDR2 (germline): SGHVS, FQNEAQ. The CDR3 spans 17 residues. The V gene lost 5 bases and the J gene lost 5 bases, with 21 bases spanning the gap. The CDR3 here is CASSPPFGQPSTGELFF. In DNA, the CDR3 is TGTGCCAGCAGCCCCCCTTTCGGGCAGCCGAGTACCGGGGAGCTGTTTTTT. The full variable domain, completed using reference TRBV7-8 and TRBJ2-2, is GAGVSQSPRYKVAKRGQDVALRCDPISGHVSLFWYQQALGQGPEFLTYFQNEAQLDKSGLPSDRFFAERPEGSVSTLKIQRTQQEDSAVYLCASSPPFGQPSTGELFFGEGSRLTVL.

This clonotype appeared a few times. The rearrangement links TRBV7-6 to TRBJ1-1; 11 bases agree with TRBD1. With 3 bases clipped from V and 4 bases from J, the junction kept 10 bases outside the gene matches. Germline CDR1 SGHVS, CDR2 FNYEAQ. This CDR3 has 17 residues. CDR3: CASSLGGTGGGSTEAFF. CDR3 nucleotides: TGTGCCAGCAGCTTGGGGGGGACAGGGGGAGGGAGCACTGAAGCTTTCTTT.

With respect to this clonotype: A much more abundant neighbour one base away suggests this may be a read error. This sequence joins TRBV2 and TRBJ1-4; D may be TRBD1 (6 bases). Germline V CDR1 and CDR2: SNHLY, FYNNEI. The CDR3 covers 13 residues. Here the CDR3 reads CASSRTDNEKLLF. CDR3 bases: TGTGCCAGCAGTCGGACAGATAATGAAAAACTGCTTTTT.

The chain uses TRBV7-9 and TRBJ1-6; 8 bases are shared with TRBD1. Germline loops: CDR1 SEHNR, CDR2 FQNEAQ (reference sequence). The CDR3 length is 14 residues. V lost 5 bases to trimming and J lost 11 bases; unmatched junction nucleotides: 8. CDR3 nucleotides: TGTGCCAGCAGCCCACGACAGGGGAGCGCACCCCTCCACTTT. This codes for CASSPRQGSAPLHF.

As DNA, the CDR3 is TGTGCCAGCAGCGTTATTCCCGGGACAGGCACCTACGAGCAGTACTTC. Translation: CASSVIPGTGTYEQYF. This chain links TRBV9 with TRBJ2-7, with 8 bases matching TRBD1. CDR1 is SGDLS, CDR2 YYNGEE, per germline. The CDR3 sequence is 16 residues long. The V and J ends lost 2 bases and 2 bases, in that order; junction bases with no gene match: 9.

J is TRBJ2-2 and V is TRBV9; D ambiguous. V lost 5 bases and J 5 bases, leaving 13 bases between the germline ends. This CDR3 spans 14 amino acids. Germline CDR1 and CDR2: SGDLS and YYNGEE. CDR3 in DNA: TGTGCCAGCAGTTCGTACCTGGGGACCGGGGAGCTGTTTTTT. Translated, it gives CASSSYLGTGELFF.

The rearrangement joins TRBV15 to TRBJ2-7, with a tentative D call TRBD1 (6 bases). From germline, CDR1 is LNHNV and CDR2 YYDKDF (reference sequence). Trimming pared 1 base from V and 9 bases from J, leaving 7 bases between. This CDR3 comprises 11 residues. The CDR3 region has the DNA TGTGCCACCAGCAGAGCGGACAGGCAGTACTTC. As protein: CATSRADRQYF.

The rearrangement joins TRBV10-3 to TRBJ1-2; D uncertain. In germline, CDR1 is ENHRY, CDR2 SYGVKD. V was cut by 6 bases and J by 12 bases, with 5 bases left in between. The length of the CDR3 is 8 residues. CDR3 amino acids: CAISPDTF. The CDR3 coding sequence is TGTGCCATCAGCCCCGACACCTTC.

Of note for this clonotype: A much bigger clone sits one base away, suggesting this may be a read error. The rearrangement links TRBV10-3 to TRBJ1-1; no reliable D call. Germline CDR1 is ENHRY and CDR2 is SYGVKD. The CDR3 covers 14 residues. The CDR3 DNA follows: TGTGCCGTCAGTGAGTCGAACAGAGCCACTGAAGCTTTCTTT. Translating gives CAVSESNRATEAFF.

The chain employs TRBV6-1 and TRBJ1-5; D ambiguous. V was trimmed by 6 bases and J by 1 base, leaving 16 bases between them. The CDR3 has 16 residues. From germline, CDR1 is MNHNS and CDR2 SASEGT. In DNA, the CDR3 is TGTGCCAGCAGCCCCTATGGCGGGGAGAGCAATCAGCCCCAGCATTTT. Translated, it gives CASSPYGGESNQPQHF.

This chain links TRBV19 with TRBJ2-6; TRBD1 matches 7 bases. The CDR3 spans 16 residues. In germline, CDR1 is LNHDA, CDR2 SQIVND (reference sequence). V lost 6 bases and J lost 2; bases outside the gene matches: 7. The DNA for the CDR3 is TGTGCCAGTAGCGGGACAGTCGGCACTGGGGCCAACGTCCTGACTTTC. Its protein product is CASSGTVGTGANVLTF.

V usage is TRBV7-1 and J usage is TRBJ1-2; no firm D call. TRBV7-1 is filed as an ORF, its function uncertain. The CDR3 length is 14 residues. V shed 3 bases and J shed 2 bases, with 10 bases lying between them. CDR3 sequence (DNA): TGTGCCAGCAGCTCCTGGACGGAAAACTATGGCTACACCTTC. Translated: CASSSWTENYGYTF.

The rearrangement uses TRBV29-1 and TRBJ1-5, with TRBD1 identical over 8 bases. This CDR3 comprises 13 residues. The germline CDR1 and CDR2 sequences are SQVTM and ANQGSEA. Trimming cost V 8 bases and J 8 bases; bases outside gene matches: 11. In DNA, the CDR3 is TGCAGCTTAGACGCAGGGGGCGTGAAGCCCCAGCATTTT. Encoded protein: CSLDAGGVKPQHF.